This TCR beta chain was recovered during a study of regulatory T cells in long-lasting Graves disease. The V gene lost 5 bases and the J gene lost 5 bases, with 22 bases spanning the gap. The CDR3 runs to 17 residues. Germline V CDR1 and CDR2: SEHNR, FQNEAQ (reference sequence). General study points: Persistent Graves' patients showed less TCR diversity than newly diagnosed ones. The study found TRBV28, TRBJ1-2 and TRBJ2-5 favored in persistent disease.

In regard to this clonotype: Its antigen is not identified.

Indicated time point: persistent/refractory GD, antithyroid drugs over 5 years with positive TRAb. Generation of the TCR library employed RNA extracted from PBMCs. Combining iRepertoire HTBI primers with Arm-PCR of CDR3 regions, the authors built TCR beta libraries. Study processing details: Samples revealed roughly 62 TRBV and 14 TRBJ segments. Each CDR3 protein is one row after TCRdb ran MiXCR on the multiplex PCR reads. Here the V and J calls rest on TCRdb's processing, not on the authors' analysis. Found here are about 460,000 distinct CDR3 sequences, roughly 23% of them singletons; the top ten hold about 12%.

This sequence was found in a female donor with Graves disease. The source material was peripheral blood mononuclear cells (PBMCs), sampled when the disease was refractory, from a patient treated with antithyroid drugs. The J gene is TRBJ2-1, the V gene TRBV7-9, with D perhaps matching TRBD1 (7 bases). The CDR3 DNA is TGTGCCAGCAGCCCTGGAGTTCGACAGGGAGGAAACAATGAGCAGTTCTTC. Its translation is CASSPGVRQGGNNEQFF.